This TCR beta chain was recorded in a study of Graves' ophthalmopathy and Graves' hyperthyroidism. Broader study findings: Stable hyperthyroidism and ophthalmopathy were told apart by a 13-signature model, which achieved around 90% sensitivity and 81.08% specificity. Detection in blood was also observed for most expanded thyroid clonotypes above 0.001 frequency.

This clonotype showed up just a few times. Its matching antigen is unknown. V gave up 4 bases and J gave up 8 bases, with 15 bases separating them. This CDR3 has 14 residues. CDR1 and CDR2 from the germline V gene are LNHDA and SQIVND (reference sequence). For repertoire sequencing, the TCR beta CDR3 regions were amplified from RNA transcripts. The authors performed first-round RT-PCR with HTBI primers and then a second-round multiplex PCR. Each CDR3 protein is one row after TCRdb ran MiXCR on the multiplex PCR reads. The repertoire consists of around 660,000 distinct CDR3 sequences, with 35% to 50% occurring once and the leading ten covering roughly 3.5%.

Specimen: peripheral blood. The receptor's source is an adult man with Graves' ophthalmopathy. This chain joins TRBV19 and TRBJ2-1, with unresolved D. As DNA, the CDR3 is TGTGCCAGTAGTACCCCCCTCAGCGCGCATGAGCAGTTCTTC. Protein sequence: CASSTPLSAHEQFF.